The rows below give T cell receptor beta chains drawn from one sample of a study of Ad26.COV2.S vaccination and SARS-CoV-2 variants. The repertoire was sequenced with immunoSEQ multiplex PCR; TCRdb's copy has only in-frame clones and lacks some. The data contain 380,000 or so clones, 83% of them singletons. The sequenced sample was peripheral blood, obtained in a trial of Ad26.COV2.S vaccine versus placebo. Source of these receptors: a person between 18 and 60 years old who received the Ad26.COV2.S COVID-19 vaccine or a placebo. The conserved cysteine and the conserved F or W are not part of the CDR3 here. D genes are given only for firm matches.

d_call v_call cdr3_aa
- TRBV4-2 ASSQDALGETDTQY
- TRBV7-9 ASSLGGWDQPQH
- TRBV7-6 ASSRTPGQYNSPLH
TRBD2 TRBV11-3 ASSLGAGSSYEQY
- TRBV10-3 AISVVGNEQF
- TRBV7-2 ASSSSGTDTQY
- TRBV21-1 ASSQWGEGRGRTEAF
- TRBV9 ASSRTGGTNTEAF
- TRBV7-3 ASSLVTQETQY
- TRBV5-1 ASSRAPVGSGNTIY
- TRBV21-1 ASSTRGPGPGTGNTIY
- TRBV6-4 ASSLETYNEQF
- TRBV11-2 ASSLDRPPATDTQY
- TRBV4-2 ASSQDRMRSDGTGNTIY
- TRBV7-2 ASSLFGNEQF
- TRBV11-3 ASSLSGGDLY
- TRBV9 ASSVAPTRGDEQY
TRBD2 TRBV6-5 ASSYLAGDSNEQF
- TRBV7-6 ASSFTGTNEKLF
- TRBV11-2 ASSLGWGAATGELF
TRBD2 TRBV7-9 ASSSVLAGVYLAKNIQY
- TRBV4-1 ASSQDLGVEDYGYT
TRBD2 TRBV19 ATRAGGPGEQF
TRBD2 TRBV18 ASSPPVAGGTYNEQF
TRBD1 TRBV7-8 ASSGDRGNEQF
- TRBV11-3 ASSFSRDLWDYEQY
TRBD1 TRBV7-2 ASSSRTGPADGYT
- TRBV3-1/TRBV3-2 ASSQGYGYT
TRBD1 TRBV9 ASSETGRSTEAF
TRBD1 TRBV3-1/TRBV3-2 ASSQELWGNQGGFEKLF
TRBD1 TRBV15 ATSTRDSSYEQY
- TRBV4-1 ASSPAWGQGGDTIY
- TRBV5-1 ASQVQGGNEQY
TRBD2 TRBV4-2 ASSQASGGDAKNIQY
TRBD2 TRBV2 ASSEGLAGAQETQY
TRBD2 TRBV19 ASSTSGRPNEQF
- TRBV2 ASSDRYNEKLF
- TRBV30 AWSVNPGGYGYT
- TRBV9 ASSPHGLSGGELF
TRBD1 TRBV3-1/TRBV3-2 ASSLDRDLGPQH
- TRBV18 ASSPGGGNTEAF
- TRBV6-5 ATGMRSSGNTIY
- TRBV6-1 ASSERAVRVLSLY
- TRBV10-1 ARIGESDYEQY
- TRBV5-4 ASSLGRVGNTEAF
TRBD1 TRBV7-9 ASSFQGGAVDEQY
- TRBV29-1 SVDDPDIPSDTQY
- TRBV5-6 ASQRNQGTGELF